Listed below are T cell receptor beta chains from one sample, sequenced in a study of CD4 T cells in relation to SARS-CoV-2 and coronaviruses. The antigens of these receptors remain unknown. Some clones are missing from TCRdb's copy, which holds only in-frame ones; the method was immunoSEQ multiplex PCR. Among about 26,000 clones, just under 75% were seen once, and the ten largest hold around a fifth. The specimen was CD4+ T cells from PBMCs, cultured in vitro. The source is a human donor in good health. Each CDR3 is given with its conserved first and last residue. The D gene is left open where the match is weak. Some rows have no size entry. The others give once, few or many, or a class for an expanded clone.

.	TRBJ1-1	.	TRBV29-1	CSGAAYGNTEAFF	TGCAGCGGGGCAGCTTATGGGAACACTGAAGCTTTCTTT
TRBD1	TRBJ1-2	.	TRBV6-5	CASSPQGATYGYTF	TGTGCCAGCAGCCCACAGGGGGCGACCTATGGCTACACCTTC
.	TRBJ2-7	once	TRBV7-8	CASTEGTGSYEQYF	TGTGCCAGCACCGAAGGCACAGGGTCCTACGAGCAGTACTTC
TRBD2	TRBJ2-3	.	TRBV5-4	CASSLAGGGGYSTQYF	TGTGCCAGCAGCTTGGCCGGGGGGGGAGGATATAGTACGCAGTATTTT
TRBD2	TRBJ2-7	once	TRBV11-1	CASSQLAGGPYEQYF	TGTGCCAGCAGCCAACTAGCGGGAGGGCCCTACGAGCAGTACTTC
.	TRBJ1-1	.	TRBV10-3	CAISESAPANTEAFF	TGTGCCATCAGTGAGTCGGCCCCGGCGAACACTGAAGCTTTCTTT
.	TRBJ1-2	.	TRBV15	CATRTQGHYGYTF	TGTGCCACCAGGACCCAGGGTCACTATGGCTACACCTTC
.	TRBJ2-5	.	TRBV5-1	CASSAGHGGETQYF	TGCGCCAGCAGCGCGGGACATGGGGGAGAGACCCAGTACTTC
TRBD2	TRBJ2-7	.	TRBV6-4	CASTGNAAGGPYEQYF	TGTGCCAGCACGGGCAACGCGGCGGGAGGCCCCTACGAGCAGTACTTC
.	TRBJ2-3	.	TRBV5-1	CASSVSGTDTQYF	TGCGCCAGCAGTGTATCGGGCACAGATACGCAGTATTTT
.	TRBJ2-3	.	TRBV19	CASSTYREPGTDTQYF	TGTGCCAGTAGTACCTACCGGGAACCAGGGACAGATACGCAGTATTTT
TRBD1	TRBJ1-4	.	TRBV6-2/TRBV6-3	CASSYSTGGSEKLFF	TGTGCCAGCAGTTACTCCACAGGGGGCAGTGAAAAACTGTTTTTT
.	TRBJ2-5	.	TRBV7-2	CASSSSRATQYF	TGTGCCAGCAGCTCCTCTCGGGCGACCCAGTACTTC
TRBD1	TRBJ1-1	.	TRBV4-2	CASSQDFGTDMNTEAFF	TGTGCCAGCAGCCAAGACTTCGGGACAGACATGAACACTGAAGCTTTCTTT
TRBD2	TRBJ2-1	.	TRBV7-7	CASSPQGGGMGEQFF	TGTGCCAGCAGTCCCCAGGGCGGGGGGATGGGTGAGCAGTTCTTC
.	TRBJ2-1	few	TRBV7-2	CASSLDHAAEQFF	TGTGCCAGCAGCTTAGACCATGCGGCTGAGCAGTTCTTC
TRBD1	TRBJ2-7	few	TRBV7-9	CASSVTGSSYEQYF	TGTGCCAGCAGCGTGACAGGGTCGTCCTACGAGCAGTACTTC
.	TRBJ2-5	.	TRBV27	CASSPIAVRGSQYF	TGTGCCAGCAGTCCGATAGCGGTCCGGGGGTCCCAGTACTTC
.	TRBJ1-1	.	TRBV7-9	CASSLNTLLRMNTEAFF	TGTGCCAGCAGCTTGAACACACTATTGCGAATGAACACTGAAGCTTTCTTT
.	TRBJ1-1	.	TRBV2	CASSILGDTEAFF	TGTGCCAGCAGCATTTTGGGGGACACTGAAGCTTTCTTT
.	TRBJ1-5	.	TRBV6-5	CASKGSANQPQHF	TGTGCCAGCAAGGGGAGTGCTAATCAGCCCCAGCATTTT
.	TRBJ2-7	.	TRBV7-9	CASSTRDESYEQYF	TGTGCCAGCAGCACGCGGGACGAATCCTACGAGCAGTACTTC
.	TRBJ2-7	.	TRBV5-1	CASSTGSAYEQYF	TGCGCCAGCAGCACCGGGTCCGCCTACGAGCAGTACTTC
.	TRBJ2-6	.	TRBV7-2	CASSLAGAVRGANVLTF	TGTGCCAGCAGCTTAGCTGGCGCTGTAAGGGGGGCCAACGTCCTGACTTTC
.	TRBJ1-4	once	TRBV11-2	CASSLGWTAEKLFF	TGTGCCAGCAGCTTAGGGTGGACAGCCGAAAAACTGTTTTTT
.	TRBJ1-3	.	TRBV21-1	CASSKVLIQGTIYF	TGTGCCAGCAGCAAAGTTTTGATCCAGGGCACCATATATTTT
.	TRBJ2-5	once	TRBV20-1	CKAGNQETQYF	TGCAAAGCGGGCAACCAAGAGACCCAGTACTTC
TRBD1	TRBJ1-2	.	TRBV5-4	CASSLVTGSGYTF	TGTGCCAGCAGCTTAGTGACAGGGAGTGGCTACACCTTC
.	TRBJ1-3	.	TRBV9	CASSVEGGNGNTIYF	TGTGCCAGCAGCGTAGAAGGGGGGAACGGAAACACCATATATTTT
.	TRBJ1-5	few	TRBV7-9	CASSFQEGGNQPQHF	TGTGCCAGCAGCTTTCAGGAGGGTGGCAATCAGCCCCAGCATTTT
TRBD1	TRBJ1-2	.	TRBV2	CASSPNRGTGYTF	TGTGCCAGCAGTCCTAACAGGGGTACGGGCTACACCTTC
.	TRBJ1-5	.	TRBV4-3	CASSQGRARGNQPQHF	TGCGCCAGCAGCCAAGGCAGGGCTAGGGGCAATCAGCCCCAGCATTTT
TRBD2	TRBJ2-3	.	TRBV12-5	CASGNSGRAGQGF	TGTGCTAGTGGCAATAGCGGGAGGGCCGGCCAGGGGTTT
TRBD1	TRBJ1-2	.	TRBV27	CASSQPGQGGWYGYTF	TGTGCCAGCAGTCAACCGGGACAGGGGGGTTGGTATGGCTACACCTTC
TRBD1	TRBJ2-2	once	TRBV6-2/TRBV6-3	CASSYGGTGFTGELFF	TGTGCCAGCAGTTACGGGGGGACAGGATTCACCGGGGAGCTGTTTTTT
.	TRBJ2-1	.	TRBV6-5	CASSYSDSSYNEQFF	TGTGCCAGCAGTTACTCGGACTCCTCCTACAATGAGCAGTTCTTC
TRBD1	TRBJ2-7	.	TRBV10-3	CAIRAGTGEGGRVYEQYF	TGTGCCATCAGAGCCGGGACAGGGGAGGGAGGAAGGGTGTACGAGCAGTACTTC
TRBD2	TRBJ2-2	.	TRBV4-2	CASSQLGGGYGELFF	TGTGCCAGCAGCCAACTCGGCGGGGGGTACGGGGAGCTGTTTTTT
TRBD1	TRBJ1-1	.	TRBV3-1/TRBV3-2	CASSLYFGDSLYTEAFF	TGTGCCAGCAGCCTATATTTTGGGGACAGCTTATACACTGAAGCTTTCTTT
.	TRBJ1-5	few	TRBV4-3	CASSQEYRGNQPQHF	TGCGCCAGCAGCCAAGAGTACAGGGGCAATCAGCCCCAGCATTTT